This T cell receptor beta chain is from a study of beta chain features in type 1 diabetes. Purity above 95% was achieved in all sorted populations. As every portion of the isolated RNA was reverse transcribed, the sequencing read expressed TCRB transcripts. Generated by immunoSEQ multiplex PCR, the TCRdb table keeps only in-frame clones and is missing some. The sample includes hundreds of thousands of clones, roughly 13% of them seen just once. Comment on this clone: Its antigen is as yet unknown.

Overall study results and limits: Whether HLA type affects TCRB rearrangement stayed undetermined in the present work. In all four CD4+ subsets, TCRB CDR3 length was significantly, moderately reduced in type 1 diabetes. Researchers cautioned that cDNA sequencing could over-represent cells with high TCR expression. In type 1 diabetes patients, VDJ junctions had fewer insertions; deletions at these junctions were more frequent.

CDR1 and CDR2 from the germline V gene are MDHEN and SYDVKM. V trimming: 4 bases; J trimming: 5 bases; junction bases outside the gene matches: 9. The length of the CDR3 is 16 residues. The J gene is TRBJ2-5, the V gene TRBV28, with TRBD2 identical over 11 bases. This clonotype was obtained from a man aged 18 to 30 with type 1 diabetes. The sample taken for sequencing was naive CD4+ T cells from blood. As DNA, the CDR3 is TGTGCCAGCAGTTCTCCCAAACTAGCGGGGGTCGAGACCCAGTACTTC. As protein: CASSSPKLAGVETQYF.